One T cell receptor beta chain is described in this entry. The CD8+CD4-CCR7+CD45RA+ phenotype defined the sorted naive CD8 T cells. Each CDR3 protein gets one entry after TCRdb re-called the PCR reads with MiXCR. Seen here are about 65,000 distinct CDR3 sequences, approximately 17% observed once, and the top ten hold roughly 1.4%. This sample is drawn from a study of molecular identifiers for immune sequencing clone quantification. Study information: Four of five splits of RNA from approximately 22,000 or 94,000 naive CD8 cells were sequenced in replicates.

This CDR3 has 15 residues. Unmatched junction bases numbered 9, after V lost 2 bases and J lost 5 bases. CDR1 MDHEN and CDR2 SYDVKM come from the germline V gene. The V call is TRBV28, the J call TRBJ2-7, with 7 bases lining up with TRBD1. The source material was naive CD8+ T cells from blood, with Jurkat cell RNA spiked in. Noted subset: FACS-sorted CD8+CD4-CCR7+CD45RA+ naive T cells. This TCR was recovered from a human donor in good health. Some libraries in this study had Jurkat cell RNA spiked in. The chain's CDR3 is CASSLAQGDLNEQYF. The DNA of the CDR3 is TGTGCCAGCAGTTTAGCCCAGGGGGATCTTAACGAGCAGTACTTC.